One sample yielded the 19 T cell receptor beta chains listed below, sequenced in a study of T-cell memory formation after mild COVID-19. TCRdb reprocessed the 5' RACE reads with MiXCR, giving one entry per CDR3 protein. There are about 400,000 distinct CDR3 sequences in the sample; more than 15% occur only once, and 20% to 25% lies in the top ten. Material for sequencing was PBMCs or a T cell subset sorted from them (not recorded which). The origin of the receptors is a man between 18 and 29 years old who had mild COVID-19 (a few samples of this study predate the infection). Cell type and time point are not known.

V and J are TRBV6-5 and TRBJ2-3; D possibly corresponds to TRBD1 (5 bases). The CDR3 extends over 13 amino acids. Germline CDR1 reads MNHEY; CDR2 reads SVGAGI. V was shortened by 6 bases and J by 4 bases, with 11 bases between the two germline ends. The CDR3 sequence: CASSWTFPDTQYF. For the CDR3, the DNA is TGTGCCAGCAGCTGGACATTTCCAGATACGCAGTATTTT.

This rearrangement joins TRBV20-1 to TRBJ2-7; D is unclear. Trimming stripped 2 bases from V and 3 bases from J, with 5 bases between. Germline V gene sequence: CDR1 DFQATT, CDR2 SNEGSKA (reference sequence). The CDR3 is 11 residues long. The DNA of the CDR3 is TGCAGTGCTAGATCCTACTACGAGCAGTACGTC. This sequence encodes CSARSYYEQYV.

This rearrangement joins TRBV7-6 to TRBJ2-1; 9 bases are a match to TRBD1. After removal of 4 bases from V and 6 bases from J, the junction contained 10 bases not matched to a gene. The CDR3 loop spans 16 amino acids. Germline V gene data show CDR1 as SGHVS and CDR2 as FNYEAQ. CDR3 sequence reads: CASSSNQGTGFNEQFF. The CDR3 coding sequence is TGTGCCAGCAGCTCCAACCAAGGGACAGGGTTCAATGAGCAGTTCTTC.

The V call is TRBV5-1, the J call TRBJ2-7; no definite D call. V was shortened by 0 bases and J by 4 bases, with 8 bases between the two germline ends. The germline gives CDR1 SGHRS, CDR2 YFSETQ. The CDR3 has 13 amino acids. CDR3 in DNA: TGCGCCAGCAGCTTGGAACAAAGATACGAGCAGTACGTC. This sequence encodes CASSLEQRYEQYV.

This chain joins TRBV7-7 and TRBJ2-5, with a weak D call TRBD2 (6 bases). V was pared by 5 bases and J by 5 bases, with 12 bases between. The CDR3 extends over 13 amino acids. CDR1 SSHAT and CDR2 FNYEAQ come from the germline V gene (reference sequence). The CDR3 DNA sequence: TGTGCCAGCAGCCGGGGGAATGGGGAGACCCAGTACTTC. Translated, it gives CASSRGNGETQYF.

The chain uses TRBV7-3 and TRBJ2-3; D may be TRBD2 (6 bases). CDR1 is SGHTA and CDR2 is FQGTGA in the germline V gene. Trimming took 6 bases from V and 0 from J, leaving 13 bases between them. This CDR3 region has 15 residues. The CDR3 nucleotides are TGTGCCAGCAGGGAGGGTCTATCAAGCACAGATACGCAGTATTTT. Protein product: CASREGLSSTDTQYF.

In this sample, this clonotype turned up many times. The V gene is TRBV10-3, the J gene TRBJ2-1; D is unclear. Trimming cost V 3 bases and J 8 bases, with 20 bases left between them. From germline, CDR1 is ENHRY and CDR2 SYGVKD. The CDR3 covers 16 residues. The CDR3 loop is CAISDIGLGDSDEQFF. The CDR3 DNA reads TGTGCCATCAGTGATATAGGGCTAGGCGACTCCGATGAGCAGTTCTTC.

The CDR3 bases are TGTGCCAGCAGTTTATCGGTGGACAGCAATCAGCCCCAGCATTTT. This encodes CASSLSVDSNQPQHF. The genes are TRBV27 and TRBJ1-5; D is undetermined. Trimming pared 0 bases from V and 1 base from J, leaving 7 bases between. The CDR3 covers 15 residues. Germline CDR1 and CDR2: MNHEY and SMNVEV (reference sequence).

This chain uses TRBV12-3 or TRBV12-4 with TRBJ1-2; maybe TRBD1 (5 bases). V was cut by 6 bases and J by 8 bases, with 13 bases left in between. The CDR3 is 12 amino acids. CDR3 amino acids: CASRRDAWGYTF. The CDR3 DNA sequence: TGTGCCAGCAGGCGGGACGCCTGGGGCTACACCTTC.

V gene TRBV7-6 combines with J gene TRBJ2-7; a weak D match, TRBD2 (6 bases). The CDR3 loop spans 14 amino acids. Germline assignment: CDR1 SGHVS and CDR2 FNYEAQ. V was trimmed by 5 bases and J by 0 bases, leaving 11 bases between them. The CDR3, as DNA: TGTGCCAGCAGCGGAGGGGACTTCTCCTACGAGCAGTACTTC. It encodes CASSGGDFSYEQYF.

This chain links TRBV14 with TRBJ2-5, with unresolved D. In germline, CDR1 is SGHDN, CDR2 FVKESK. V gave up 4 bases and J gave up 4 bases, with 7 bases separating them. CDR3 size: 12 residues. The CDR3 protein is CASSRVLETQYF. CDR3 sequence (DNA): TGTGCCAGCAGCCGGGTCTTAGAGACCCAGTACTTC. The full variable domain, with the rest looked up from reference TRBV14 and TRBJ2-5, is EAGVTQFPSHSVIEKGQTVTLRCDPISGHDNLYWYRRVMGKEIKFLLHFVKESKQDESGMPNNRFLAERTGGTYSTLKVQPAELEDSGVYFCASSRVLETQYFGPGTRLLVL.

V and J are TRBV10-1 and TRBJ2-1, with TRBD1 identical over 7 bases. The V and J ends lost 1 base and 7 bases, in that order; junction bases with no gene match: 7. This CDR3 has 15 residues. Germline V lookup: CDR1 WNHNN, CDR2 SYGVQD (reference sequence). CDR3 loop: CASSEYRGMGNEQFF. The CDR3 nucleotides read TGCGCCAGCAGTGAGTACAGGGGAATGGGGAATGAGCAGTTCTTC.

The gene calls are TRBV7-9 and TRBJ2-7; a weak D match, TRBD2 (6 bases). The CDR3 spans 12 residues. V lost 8 bases and J lost 3, with 11 bases in between. Germline V gives CDR1 SEHNR, CDR2 FQNEAQ (reference sequence). The CDR3 is CASEAGSYEQYV. In DNA form, the CDR3 reads TGTGCCAGCGAGGCGGGAAGCTACGAGCAGTACGTC.

This chain uses TRBV5-4 with TRBJ2-1; 7 bases agree with TRBD1. There are 15 residues in the CDR3. The junction had 5 bases not matched to a gene; V was cut back by 4 bases and J by 1 base. Per the germline V gene, CDR1 is SGHNT and CDR2 is YYREEE (reference sequence). CDR3 DNA sequence: TGTGCCAGCAGCGGGATGACAGGGTCCTACAATGAGCAGTTCTTC. Amino acid sequence: CASSGMTGSYNEQFF.

The chain's CDR3 is CASAHNVGGEEKLFF. The CDR3 region has the DNA TGTGCCAGCGCCCACAACGTCGGAGGGGAGGAAAAACTGTTTTTT. This chain connects TRBV18 to TRBJ1-4; TRBD1 is a possible D gene (5 bases). Germline V gives CDR1 KGHSH, CDR2 LQKENI. The CDR3 spans 15 residues. V was cut by 8 bases and J by 8 bases, with 21 bases left in between.

The chain uses TRBV5-1 and TRBJ2-5; 10 positions agree with TRBD2. The germline CDR1 and CDR2 sequences are SGHRS and YFSETQ. The V segment lost 3 bases and the J segment 1 base; nucleotides outside the gene matches: 18. CDR3 size: 20 residues. The CDR3, as DNA: TGCGCCAGCAGCTCGACAGGGGCGAAGGCTAGCGGGGGATCCCAAGAGACCCAGTACTTC. Its protein product is CASSSTGAKASGGSQETQYF. Filled out from reference TRBV5-1 and TRBJ2-5, the complete variable domain reads KAGVTQTPRYLIKTRGQQVTLSCSPISGHRSVSWYQQTPGQGLQFLFEYFSETQRNKGNFPGRFSGRQFSNSRSEMNVSTLELGDSALYLCASSSTGAKASGGSQETQYFGPGTRLLVL.

This clonotype was observed many times. V usage is TRBV4-1 and J usage is TRBJ2-3; D might be TRBD2 (6 bases). Between the trimmed V and J ends, which lost 1 base and 2 bases, there was a span of 16 bases. There are 17 residues in the CDR3. Germline CDR1 is MGHRA and CDR2 is YSYEKL. The chain's CDR3 is CASSQVPGGSSTDTQYF. CDR3 sequence (DNA): TGCGCCAGCAGCCAAGTTCCCGGGGGATCCTCCACAGATACGCAGTATTTT.

This clonotype was observed a few times. The CDR3 region is CASSFAGTQETQYF. CDR3 nucleotides: TGTGCCAGCAGCTTTGCGGGGACCCAAGAGACCCAGTACTTC. V and J are TRBV5-5 and TRBJ2-5, with a tentative D call TRBD2 (6 bases). Per germline, CDR1 SGHKS and CDR2 YYEKEE (reference sequence). V was clipped by 2 bases and J by 1 base, with 9 bases between them. The CDR3 length is 14 residues. The full variable domain, with the rest looked up from reference TRBV5-5 and TRBJ2-5, is DAGVTQSPTHLIKTRGQQVTLRCSPISGHKSVSWYQQVLGQGPQFIFQYYEKEERGRGNFPDRFSARQFPNYSSELNVNALLLGDSALYLCASSFAGTQETQYFGPGTRLLVL.

This clonotype was counted between two and nine times. V is TRBV11-2 and J is TRBJ2-3; D is uncertain. Germline lookup yields CDR1 SGHAT and CDR2 FQNNGV. The CDR3 extends over 13 amino acids. Trimming shortened V by 0 bases and J by 4 bases, and 5 bases separated the two germline ends. CDR3 residues: CASSLDPPDTQYF. The CDR3 DNA follows: TGTGCCAGCAGCTTAGATCCCCCAGATACGCAGTATTTT.